This T cell receptor (beta chain) was captured in a study of shared clonotypes between healthy human individuals. The repertoire was sequenced with immunoSEQ multiplex PCR; TCRdb's copy has only in-frame clones and lacks some. The sample lists about 1.5 million clones; 95% to 99% were seen once. Regarding the study as a whole: The naive CD4 repertoires of several donors were compared, and around 5% of clonotypes were shared.

A CD45RA-negative memory subset and a CD45RA+ naive subset were separated from the CD4+ cells. For this clone: No antigen is known for it.

With 10 bases removed from V and 5 bases from J, the gap between germline ends came to 15 bases. Germline-derived CDR1 and CDR2 are ENHRY and SYGVKD. The CDR3 spans 13 residues. Material: naive CD4+ T cells sorted from blood. Noted subset: CD45RA+ positively selected. The V gene is TRBV10-3, the J gene TRBJ2-1; possibly TRBD2 for D (6 bases). This TCR came from a young man in good health. CDR3 in DNA: TGTGCCACACAGACTAGACCGAACAATGAGCAGTTCTTC. Amino acid sequence: CATQTRPNNEQFF.